One and the same sample provided the 29 T cell receptor beta chains below, sequenced in a study of T cell repertoires in cytomegalovirus infection. MiXCR, applied by TCRdb to the reads, yields one record per CDR3 protein. The sample includes 550,000 to 850,000 distinct CDR3 sequences, around 35% of them seen just once. These receptors have no known antigen. The sequences come from cultured PBMCs, collected from culture after CMV antigen stimulation. The receptors derive from a human donor in good health (CMV status not recorded). Some clones in this sample may be carry-over from other donors' samples.

This chain links TRBV10-3 with TRBJ1-2; 7 bases fit TRBD1. Germline V lookup: CDR1 ENHRY, CDR2 SYGVKD. The CDR3 runs to 14 residues. V gave up 4 bases and J gave up 6 bases; unmatched junction bases: 8. CDR3 bases: TGTGCCATCAGTGGCCCGGACAGGTCGAATGGCTACACCTTC. Translated, it gives CAISGPDRSNGYTF.

This clonotype came up a few times. The CDR3, as DNA: TGTGCCAGCAGAGCTAGTGGGGGCAATGAGCAGTTCTTC. It specifies CASRASGGNEQFF. The chain recombines TRBV6-1 with TRBJ2-1, with D possibly being TRBD1 or TRBD2 (5 bases each). The CDR3 is made up of 13 amino acids. V dropped 6 bases and J dropped 6 bases, with 12 bases sitting between them. CDR1 MNHNS and CDR2 SASEGT come from the germline V gene.

In its sample, this clonotype was seen a few times. J is TRBJ1-6 and V is TRBV6-1; D unresolved. The germline V gene has CDR1 MNHNS and CDR2 SASEGT. The CDR3 totals 17 residues. Trimming shortened V by 2 bases and J by 0 bases, and 11 bases separated the two germline ends. In nucleotides, the CDR3 is TGTGCCAGCAGTGAAATCGGCACGAGCTCCTATAATTCACCCCTCCACTTT. It encodes CASSEIGTSSYNSPLHF.

This clonotype was seen a handful of times. The chain is built from TRBV19 and TRBJ1-5; D is unresolved. Trimming took 4 bases from V and 5 from J, leaving 9 bases between them. This CDR3 is 13 amino acids long. In germline, CDR1 is LNHDA, CDR2 SQIVND (reference sequence). The CDR3 nucleotides are TGTGCCAGTAGTAACCCACGCCATCAGCCCCAGCATTTT. Residues: CASSNPRHQPQHF. The whole variable domain, filled in from reference TRBV19 and TRBJ1-5, reads DGGITQSPKYLFRKEGQNVTLSCEQNLNHDAMYWYRQDPGQGLRLIYYSQIVNDFQKGDIAEGYSVSREKKESFPLTVTSAQKNPTAFYLCASSNPRHQPQHFGDGTRLSIL.

This clonotype showed up many times. The chain recombines TRBV5-1 with TRBJ2-3; D unresolved. This CDR3 spans 16 amino acids. The V end lost 2 bases, the J end lost 0 bases, and 13 bases lay between the germline ends. CDR1 SGHRS and CDR2 YFSETQ come from the germline V gene. DNA of the CDR3: TGCGCCAGCAGCTTTAATTCGGCAGATAGCACAGATACGCAGTATTTT. It encodes CASSFNSADSTDTQYF. Together with reference TRBV5-1 and TRBJ2-3, the CDR3 gives the full variable domain: KAGVTQTPRYLIKTRGQQVTLSCSPISGHRSVSWYQQTPGQGLQFLFEYFSETQRNKGNFPGRFSGRQFSNSRSEMNVSTLELGDSALYLCASSFNSADSTDTQYFGPGTRLTVL.

This clonotype appeared many times. This chain uses TRBV11-2 with TRBJ2-7; no clear D. V lost 2 bases and J 6 bases, leaving 14 bases between the germline ends. The germline gives CDR1 SGHAT, CDR2 FQNNGV. CDR3 length: 14 residues. The CDR3 nucleotides read TGTGCCAGCAGCTTAAACACTTATGTCGGCGAGCAGTACTTC. Its translation: CASSLNTYVGEQYF.

V is TRBV18 and J is TRBJ1-1; no clear D. The germline V gene encodes CDR1 KGHSH and CDR2 LQKENI. V lost 8 bases and J 5 bases, leaving 15 bases between the germline ends. CDR3 length: 13 amino acids. CDR3: CASLDSFGTEAFF. CDR3 in DNA: TGTGCCAGCCTGGACTCTTTTGGGACTGAAGCTTTCTTT.

This clonotype was detected once. The chain recombines TRBV20-1 with TRBJ1-4, with 8 bases that match TRBD1. V lost 0 bases to trimming and J lost 6 bases; unmatched junction nucleotides: 3. CDR1 is DFQATT, CDR2 SNEGSKA, per germline (reference sequence). The CDR3 length is 14 residues. The CDR3 loop reads CSARDPQGDEKLFF. CDR3 nucleotide sequence: TGCAGTGCTAGAGACCCACAGGGGGATGAAAAACTGTTTTTT.

In DNA, the CDR3 is TGTGCCAGCAGGTTTTGGACAGGGAAAGCTTTCTTT. Its translation: CASRFWTGKAFF. The chain uses TRBV2 and TRBJ1-1, with TRBD1 matching over 8 bases. The length of the CDR3 is 12 residues. Per germline, CDR1 SNHLY and CDR2 FYNNEI. J was trimmed by 9 bases and V by 6 bases; bases with no gene match: 6.

CDR3 DNA: TGTGCCAGCAGCTTAGTCTTACGGTTTTCCGGGACTAGCGGGAGGAACTCCTACAATGAGCAGTTCTTC. It yields the protein CASSLVLRFSGTSGRNSYNEQFF. The chain employs TRBV7-6 and TRBJ2-1; TRBD2 matches at 15 bases. CDR1 SGHVS and CDR2 FNYEAQ come from the germline V gene. CDR3 length: 23 amino acids. V dropped 1 base and J dropped 0; count of bases not matched to a gene: 16.

The rearrangement links TRBV6-2 or TRBV6-3 to TRBJ2-5; D call uncertain. CDR1 and CDR2 from the germline V gene are MNHEY and SVGEGT. Trimming left V 2 bases short and J 4 bases short, with 5 bases between. The CDR3 is made up of 12 amino acids. The CDR3 DNA follows: TGTGCCAGCAGTTACAGCGCAGAGACCCAGTACTTC. This encodes CASSYSAETQYF.

The V and J genes are TRBV7-6 and TRBJ2-1, with D perhaps assigned TRBD1 or TRBD2 (5 bases each). CDR1 is SGHVS and CDR2 is FNYEAQ in the germline V gene. CDR3 length: 13 amino acids. Trimming stripped 10 bases from V and 9 bases from J, with 19 bases between. Here the CDR3 DNA reads TGTGCCATCCTCTCCGGGGCCCGTCTTGAGCAGTTCTTC. Translation: CAILSGARLEQFF.

This clonotype showed up just a few times. This chain uses TRBV7-9 with TRBJ2-1; TRBD2 matches at 8 bases. This CDR3 is built from 15 residues. The germline V gene has CDR1 SEHNR and CDR2 FQNEAQ (reference sequence). V shed 3 bases and J 6 bases; nucleotides not matched to a gene: 7. This chain's CDR3 is CASSLAGLGANEQFF. The CDR3 DNA reads TGTGCCAGCAGCTTGGCGGGACTAGGGGCCAATGAGCAGTTCTTC. Looking up the rest from reference TRBV7-9 and TRBJ2-1 gives the full variable domain: DTGVSQNPRHKITKRGQNVTFRCDPISEHNRLYWYRQTLGQGPEFLTYFQNEAQLEKSRLLSDRFSAERPKGSFSTLEIQRTEQGDSAMYLCASSLAGLGANEQFFGPGTRLTVL.

The chain recombines TRBV7-2 with TRBJ1-3, with D unresolved. This CDR3 is 14 amino acids long. Germline loops: CDR1 SGHTA, CDR2 FQGNSA. V lost 2 bases, J lost 3 bases, and 8 bases lay in between. In DNA form, the CDR3 reads TGTGCCAGCAGCTTAAACACAATTGGAAACACCATATATTTT. Its translation: CASSLNTIGNTIYF.

This clonotype occurred many times. This rearrangement joins TRBV11-2 to TRBJ2-3, with D maybe TRBD2 (5 bases). Per the germline V gene, CDR1 is SGHAT and CDR2 is FQNNGV. The CDR3 totals 18 residues. With 5 bases removed from V and 2 bases from J, the gap between germline ends came to 23 bases. The CDR3 loop reads CASSATSDFRILTDTQYF. CDR3 bases: TGTGCCAGCAGCGCTACCTCGGACTTTCGAATCCTCACAGATACGCAGTATTTT.

V and J are TRBV4-3 and TRBJ2-7; D not resolved. Deletions cut 1 base from V and 5 bases from J, with 12 bases between. The CDR3 is 14 amino acids. Germline CDR1 reads LGHNA; CDR2 reads YSLEER. The CDR3 loop is CASSQAHLQDEQYF. The CDR3 bases are TGCGCCAGCAGCCAAGCACACCTCCAGGACGAGCAGTACTTC.

The chain links TRBV7-4 to TRBJ2-3, with D perhaps assigned TRBD1 or TRBD2 (5 bases each). This CDR3 spans 14 amino acids. V was pared by 3 bases and J by 4 bases, with 11 bases between. CDR1 is SGHVT and CDR2 is SQSDAQ in the germline V gene. CDR3 DNA: TGTGCCAGCAGCTTTCGGGGCAGCCCAGATACGCAGTATTTT. Encoded protein: CASSFRGSPDTQYF.

The chain employs TRBV20-1 and TRBJ2-1, with 12 bases aligning to TRBD2. The J segment lost 7 bases and the V segment lost 6 bases, leaving 13 bases of the junction unmatched. Per the germline V gene, CDR1 is DFQATT and CDR2 is SNEGSKA (reference sequence). The CDR3 extends over 16 amino acids. This CDR3 reads CSAFTSGRPMGNEQFF. The CDR3 nucleotides read TGCAGTGCGTTCACTAGCGGGAGGCCCATGGGAAATGAGCAGTTCTTC.

This clonotype has just a few counts. V is TRBV20-1 and J is TRBJ1-3; 7 positions agree with TRBD1. The CDR3 has 14 amino acids. Trimming cost V 3 bases and J 0 bases; bases outside gene matches: 2. CDR1 and CDR2 (germline): DFQATT, SNEGSKA (reference sequence). The CDR3 coding sequence is TGCAGTGCTAGGGACAGGAGCTCTGGAAACACCATATATTTT. Protein sequence: CSARDRSSGNTIYF.

The sample holds a few counts of this clonotype. The V call is TRBV12-5, the J call TRBJ1-1; D gene uncertain. The V gene lost 6 bases and the J gene lost 3 bases, with 11 bases spanning the gap. Germline-derived CDR1 and CDR2 are LGHNT and FRNRAP. This CDR3 is built from 13 residues. The CDR3 sequence: CASGLTEDTEAFF. In DNA, the CDR3 is TGTGCTAGTGGACTAACAGAGGACACTGAAGCTTTCTTT.

This clonotype turned up a few times. The chain uses TRBV2 and TRBJ1-5; D uncertain. The CDR3 spans 14 residues. Trimming took 3 bases from V and 5 from J, leaving 11 bases between them. Germline-derived CDR1 and CDR2 are SNHLY and FYNNEI. The CDR3 DNA reads TGTGCCAGCAGTGAGAGGGCAGAACATCAGCCCCAGCATTTT. Its translation: CASSERAEHQPQHF.

This clonotype was seen more than once but under ten times. V and J are TRBV20-1 and TRBJ2-3; 13 bases line up with TRBD2. The V gene's germline CDR1 is DFQATT and CDR2 SNEGSKA (reference sequence). This CDR3 comprises 18 residues. The V segment lost 5 bases and the J segment 0 bases; nucleotides outside the gene matches: 11. Written as DNA, the CDR3 is TGCAGTGCTTCTTTGGGACTAGCGGGATCCCTTAGCACAGATACGCAGTATTTT. It translates to CSASLGLAGSLSTDTQYF.

This clonotype was seen many times. V and J are TRBV10-3 and TRBJ1-5; no reliable D call. Trimming pared 0 bases from V and 5 bases from J, leaving 8 bases between. Germline V lookup: CDR1 ENHRY, CDR2 SYGVKD. CDR3 length: 14 residues. As DNA, the CDR3 is TGTGCCATCAGTGAGTCGACCAAGGATCAGCCCCAGCATTTT. It codes for CAISESTKDQPQHF.

CDR3 loop: CASSRPSSYNEQFF. The CDR3 DNA follows: TGTGCCAGCAGCAGGCCGAGCTCCTACAATGAGCAGTTCTTC. V is TRBV12-3 or TRBV12-4 and J is TRBJ2-1; unclear D gene. V shed 6 bases and J shed 0 bases, with 9 bases lying between them. The CDR3 contains 14 residues.

V gene TRBV7-6 combines with J gene TRBJ2-4; TRBD1 might be the D (6 bases). Looked up from germline, CDR1 is SGHVS and CDR2 is FNYEAQ. CDR3 length equals 13 residues. Deletions cut 0 bases from V and 6 bases from J, with 6 bases between. This chain's CDR3 is CASSLAQGNIQYF. CDR3 bases: TGTGCCAGCAGCTTAGCACAGGGAAACATTCAGTACTTC.

This clonotype was counted between two and nine times. The J gene is TRBJ1-6, the V gene TRBV7-6; tentatively, D is TRBD1 (5 bases). The CDR3 runs to 14 residues. Trimming removed 8 bases from V and 7 bases from J, with 15 bases in between. Germline CDR1 SGHVS, CDR2 FNYEAQ. The CDR3 DNA reads TGTGCCAGCGGGGGAAGCAATACAAATTCACCCCTCCACTTT. Translated: CASGGSNTNSPLHF.

The rearrangement uses TRBV10-3 and TRBJ1-4; 11 bases align to TRBD1. This CDR3 has 15 residues. J was trimmed by 6 bases and V by 3 bases; bases with no gene match: 3. Germline CDR1 ENHRY, CDR2 SYGVKD. Written as DNA, the CDR3 is TGTGCCATCAGTGAACAGGGACAGGGGGATGAAAAACTGTTTTTT. This codes for CAISEQGQGDEKLFF.

On this clonotype itself: Just one base apart from a much larger clone, this may be a read error. The gene calls are TRBV20-1 and TRBJ1-1; D uncertain. V dropped 3 bases and J dropped 3 bases, with 5 bases sitting between them. The CDR3 runs 11 residues. From germline, CDR1 is DFQATT and CDR2 SNEGSKA (reference sequence). As DNA, the CDR3 is TGCAGTGCTAGGGGGTACACTGAAGCTTTCTTT. It codes for CSARGYTEAFF.

About this clonotype: A much bigger clone sits one base away, suggesting this may be a read error. V and J are TRBV15 and TRBJ2-5; D is unclear. Germline-derived CDR1 and CDR2 are LNHNV and YYDKDF (reference sequence). The CDR3 has 16 amino acids. This chain's CDR3 is CATSRKLPLSRETRYF. The CDR3 nucleotides are TGTGCCACCAGCAGAAAGTTGCCCTTATCGAGAGAGACCCGGTACTTC.